Below, 14 T cell receptor beta chains from the same sample are listed, as sequenced in a study of T cell changes during pregnancy in multiple sclerosis (dated 2019 in TCRdb). Libraries were prepared through the immunoSEQ multiplex PCR assay. TCRdb holds this immuneACCESS table with in-frame rearrangements only. Some clones are missing; in checked studies, unresolved V genes explain under half, and the rest has no known cause. Within this sample are some 67,000 clones, with 91% of them counted one time only. The ten largest account for about 2.1% of the sample. Here the sequenced sample was peripheral blood, taken in the first trimester of pregnancy. These receptors all stem from a female donor with multiple sclerosis, enrolled in a pregnancy study.

J is TRBJ1-2 and V is TRBV6-1; the D gene is possibly TRBD1 (6 bases). The CDR3 contains 15 residues. In germline, CDR1 is MNHNS, CDR2 SASEGT. The V and J ends lost 7 bases and 7 bases respectively, with 22 bases between them. The CDR3 nucleotides are TGTGCCAGCACCCAGGACAGATCGGGTCGCCTTGGCTACACCTTC. This sequence encodes CASTQDRSGRLGYTF.

The chain has TRBV5-6 and TRBJ2-7; 7 bases fit TRBD1. The germline V gene encodes CDR1 SGHDT and CDR2 YYEEEE. The CDR3 is made up of 14 amino acids. The junction had 3 bases not matched to a gene; V was cut back by 0 bases and J by 3 bases. DNA for the CDR3: TGTGCCAGCAGCTTGGTAGGGGGCAACTACGAGCAGTACTTC. Protein product: CASSLVGGNYEQYF.

The V and J genes are TRBV5-1 and TRBJ2-3, with TRBD2 as a possible D gene (5 bases). Per germline, CDR1 SGHRS and CDR2 YFSETQ. The CDR3 contains 12 residues. The V end was cut by 2 bases, the J end by 4 bases, with 5 bases between. The CDR3 loop is CASSFGADTQYF. The DNA for the CDR3 is TGCGCCAGCAGCTTCGGGGCAGATACGCAGTATTTT.

This clone has just a few counts. This chain uses TRBV27 with TRBJ1-5; 7 bases are a match to TRBD1. Germline CDR1 and CDR2: MNHEY and SMNVEV (reference sequence). V lost 3 bases, J lost 11 bases, and 10 bases stayed unmatched. CDR3 length: 14 amino acids. As DNA, the CDR3 is TGTGCCAGCAGTTTCGCAGGGGACAGATCAGCCCAGCATTTT. It specifies CASSFAGDRSAQHF.

V gene TRBV2 combines with J gene TRBJ2-3, with 14 bases identical to TRBD2. Germline lookup yields CDR1 SNHLY and CDR2 FYNNEI. V trimming: 6 bases; J trimming: 0 bases; junction bases outside the gene matches: 8. The CDR3 extends over 18 amino acids. The CDR3 sequence: CASRPGTSGSWSTDTQYF. The DNA for the CDR3 is TGTGCCAGCAGACCCGGGACTAGCGGGAGTTGGAGCACAGATACGCAGTATTTT.

The V and J genes are TRBV7-9 and TRBJ2-1; 7 nucleotides align to TRBD1. The CDR3 runs 14 residues. V lost 5 bases and J lost 4; bases outside the gene matches: 5. Germline V gives CDR1 SEHNR, CDR2 FQNEAQ (reference sequence). The CDR3 DNA reads as TGTGCCAGCAGCGACCCAGGGGGTTACAATGAGCAGTTCTTC. This translates into CASSDPGGYNEQFF. The variable domain in full, with the rest retrieved from reference TRBV7-9 and TRBJ2-1, is DTGVSQNPRHKITKRGQNVTFRCDPISEHNRLYWYRQTLGQGPEFLTYFQNEAQLEKSRLLSDRFSAERPKGSFSTLEIQRTEQGDSAMYLCASSDPGGYNEQFFGPGTRLTVL.

The V and J genes are TRBV6-5 and TRBJ2-3, with TRBD1 identical over 9 bases. Germline CDR1 MNHEY, CDR2 SVGAGI. There are 13 residues in the CDR3. V lost 6 bases and J lost 3; bases outside the gene matches: 1. CDR3 protein: CASRGQGTDTQYF. The CDR3 nucleotides are TGTGCCAGCAGGGGACAGGGAACAGATACGCAGTATTTT.

The sample holds a few counts of this clone. The chain employs TRBV10-3 and TRBJ1-1, with D possibly matching TRBD1 (5 bases). The V end lost 4 bases, the J end lost 1 base, and 7 bases lay between the germline ends. Germline assignment: CDR1 ENHRY and CDR2 SYGVKD. This CDR3 is 13 amino acids long. CDR3 bases: TGTGCCATCAGTGGGGGGGGGAACACTGAAGCTTTCTTT. This gives the protein CAISGGGNTEAFF.

This clone was seen only once. The CDR3 nucleotides read TGTGCCAGCAGCCCGTGGGGCTCCTATAGCAATCAGCCCCAGCATTTT. It encodes CASSPWGSYSNQPQHF. This sequence joins TRBV5-6 and TRBJ1-5; maybe TRBD1 (5 bases). The CDR3 has 16 residues. Looked up from germline, CDR1 is SGHDT and CDR2 is YYEEEE. Between the trimmed V and J ends, which lost 4 bases and 0 bases, there was a span of 14 bases.

The sample holds one count of this clone. The chain recombines TRBV14 with TRBJ2-1; TRBD2 aligns across 7 bases. The germline gives CDR1 SGHDN, CDR2 FVKESK. V was clipped by 5 bases and J by 2 bases; unmatched bases: 9. The CDR3 runs 16 residues. The CDR3 here is CASSSFSLAAYNEQFF. DNA of the CDR3: TGTGCCAGCAGCTCCTTCTCGCTAGCGGCCTACAATGAGCAGTTCTTC.

There are a few counts of this clone. The chain recombines TRBV11-2 with TRBJ2-5; D is possibly TRBD1 (5 bases). Trimming removed 5 bases at V and 4 bases at J, with 14 bases between. CDR3 size: 14 residues. Germline V lookup: CDR1 SGHAT, CDR2 FQNNGV. In nucleotides, the CDR3 is TGTGCCAGCAGCCTGACAGTAGCTACAGAGACCCAGTACTTC. This sequence encodes CASSLTVATETQYF.

The chain links TRBV5-1 to TRBJ2-2, with 8 bases identical to TRBD1. The germline V gene has CDR1 SGHRS and CDR2 YFSETQ. J was trimmed by 13 bases and V by 4 bases; bases with no gene match: 12. This CDR3 has 14 amino acids. As DNA, the CDR3 is TGCGCCAGCAGCCCAGGGAAGCAGGGGGCTTGGCTGTTTTTT. Amino acids: CASSPGKQGAWLFF.

The chain recombines TRBV7-2 with TRBJ2-3, with D unresolved. Germline V gene data show CDR1 as SGHTA and CDR2 as FQGNSA. Between the trimmed V and J ends, which lost 3 bases and 3 bases, there was a span of 4 bases. The CDR3 extends over 12 amino acids. The CDR3 region is CASSFGTDTQYF. The DNA for the CDR3 is TGTGCCAGCAGCTTCGGGACAGATACGCAGTATTTT.

This clone showed up just a few times. This chain connects TRBV6-1 to TRBJ1-5, with 7 bases lining up with TRBD1. With 5 bases clipped from V and 7 bases from J, the junction kept 5 bases outside the gene matches. CDR3 length: 13 amino acids. Germline V gene sequence: CDR1 MNHNS, CDR2 SASEGT. The CDR3: CASSFRGIQPQHF. DNA for the CDR3: TGTGCCAGCAGTTTCAGGGGGATACAGCCCCAGCATTTT.